The entry below describes one T cell receptor beta chain. The data belong to a study of blood T cell repertoires in COVID-19. At the level of the study: From the United States, Italy and Spain came samples of acute and convalescent COVID-19. PBMCs, B-cell-depleted T cells, or T cells were the source of the cDNA or gDNA that made up the material.

The CDR3 is 13 amino acids. V shed 1 base and J shed 4 bases, with 9 bases lying between them. Germline CDR1 SGHNT, CDR2 YYREEE (reference sequence). Per the original methods: By means of reference gene primer amplification, nucleated cell counts were estimated. Only in-frame clones appear in the TCRdb table, and some are missing; sequencing was by immunoSEQ multiplex PCR. That table is the source of V, J and clone size, and D and trimming were worked out from the DNA. Here the sample spans some 150,000 clones, roughly 80% being singletons. The rearrangement links TRBV5-4 to TRBJ2-7; TRBD2 is a possible D gene (6 bases). This clonotype was obtained from a man aged 50 to 59 with active or convalescent COVID-19. Sequencing was carried out using peripheral blood. CDR3 region: CASSLSGVYEQYF. The CDR3 DNA reads as TGTGCCAGCAGCTTGTCGGGGGTTTACGAGCAGTACTTC. Full variable domain (remainder filled in from reference TRBV5-4 and TRBJ2-7): ETGVTQSPTHLIKTRGQQVTLRCSSQSGHNTVSWYQQALGQGPQFIFQYYREEENGRGNFPPRFSGLQFPNYSSELNVNALELDDSALYLCASSLSGVYEQYFGPGTRLTVT.